Below are 18 T cell receptor beta chains sequenced from a single sample in a study of OX40 agonist ivuxolimab in advanced cancers. This table comes from immunoSEQ multiplex PCR, and its TCRdb copy is limited to in-frame clones, with some not included. The sample has about 76,000 clones; about 87% are singletons. The sequenced sample was CD4+ or CD8+ T cells sorted from blood, obtained in a trial of the OX40 agonist ivuxolimab. The receptors were sampled from an adult with an advanced solid tumor such as melanoma, head and neck, liver or kidney cancer.

The chain uses TRBV5-1 and TRBJ1-4; a weak D match, TRBD1 (5 bases). Germline lookup yields CDR1 SGHRS and CDR2 YFSETQ. This CDR3 has 15 residues. Trimming took 3 bases from V and 0 from J, leaving 9 bases between them. For the CDR3, the DNA is TGCGCCAGCAGCTCGAAGGGGTCAACTAATGAAAAACTGTTTTTT. Translating it yields CASSSKGSTNEKLFF.

This clone showed up just once. The V gene is TRBV6-6, the J gene TRBJ1-5; perhaps TRBD1 as D (6 bases). The ends were cut back, 4 bases at V and 8 bases at J, with 15 bases in the middle. The germline CDR1 and CDR2 sequences are MNHNY and SVGAGI (reference sequence). The CDR3 totals 14 residues. CDR3 nucleotides: TGTGCCAGCAGTTCTTTGGGGGGGGCTGAGCCCCAGCATTTT. As protein: CASSSLGGAEPQHF.

This clone was seen only once. DNA of the CDR3: TGTGCCAGTAGTATAGCCCGAGCGGGGGGAACAGATACGCAGTATTTT. It translates to CASSIARAGGTDTQYF. V and J are TRBV19 and TRBJ2-3, with 9 nucleotides matching TRBD2. The CDR3 extends over 16 amino acids. Trimming removed 1 base from V and 3 bases from J; junction bases left unmatched: 5. Germline V gene data show CDR1 as LNHDA and CDR2 as SQIVND (reference sequence).

The genes are TRBV5-1 and TRBJ2-5, with D perhaps matching TRBD1 (6 bases). Germline CDR1 and CDR2: SGHRS and YFSETQ. Trimming removed 0 bases at V and 5 bases at J, with 11 bases between. The CDR3 is 14 residues long. Written as DNA, the CDR3 is TGCGCCAGCAGCTTGGCCAGGGGCCGGGAGACCCAGTACTTC. It is translated as CASSLARGRETQYF.

V is TRBV5-4 and J is TRBJ1-1; possibly TRBD1 for D (6 bases). Germline values: CDR1 SGHNT, CDR2 YYREEE (reference sequence). CDR3 length: 13 residues. V was pared by 2 bases and J by 4 bases, with 9 bases between. CDR3 amino acids: CASSFKGGTEAFF. The CDR3, as DNA: TGTGCCAGCAGCTTCAAGGGGGGCACTGAAGCTTTCTTT.

The V gene is TRBV5-1, the J gene TRBJ2-3; weak D call: TRBD1 (5 bases). Germline V lookup: CDR1 SGHRS, CDR2 YFSETQ. With 1 base removed from V and 5 bases from J, the gap between germline ends came to 8 bases. This CDR3 is 13 amino acids long. The CDR3 sequence: CASSLQGRDTQYF. CDR3 bases: TGCGCCAGCAGCTTGCAGGGCAGAGATACGCAGTATTTT.

The chain carries TRBV12-5 and TRBJ1-5; D not certain. The V gene's germline CDR1 is LGHNT and CDR2 FRNRAP. The length of the CDR3 is 13 residues. Trimming removed 5 bases from V and 2 bases from J, with 7 bases in between. The CDR3 bases are TGTGCTAGTGGTCTGATCGGCAATCAGCCCCAGCATTTT. Amino acid sequence: CASGLIGNQPQHF.

The chain links TRBV6-6 to TRBJ1-5; 7 positions match TRBD1. Trimming at V came to 2 bases and at J to 3 bases, leaving 4 bases not matched to a gene. CDR3 length: 15 amino acids. Germline V gene sequence: CDR1 MNHNY, CDR2 SVGAGI (reference sequence). This CDR3 is CASSYTTGSNQPQHF. CDR3 coding DNA: TGTGCCAGCAGTTACACGACAGGGTCCAATCAGCCCCAGCATTTT.

CDR3 in amino acids: CASTLITVGTGELFF. Written as DNA, the CDR3 is TGCGCCAGCACTCTAATCACGGTGGGAACCGGGGAGCTGTTTTTT. The rearrangement links TRBV5-1 to TRBJ2-2, with no clear D. The CDR3 contains 15 residues. Between the trimmed V and J ends, which lost 6 bases and 5 bases, there was a span of 17 bases. CDR1 SGHRS and CDR2 YFSETQ come from the germline V gene.

The J gene is TRBJ1-1, the V gene TRBV7-9; TRBD1 aligns across 8 bases. The CDR3 covers 16 residues. Unmatched junction bases numbered 19, after V lost 5 bases and J lost 11 bases. Germline V gene lookup returns CDR1 SEHNR and CDR2 FQNEAQ (reference sequence). The CDR3 is CASSRPTTGGQGRAFF. The CDR3 nucleotides read TGTGCCAGCAGCCGCCCTACTACCGGAGGACAGGGTAGGGCTTTCTTT.

The chain combines TRBV7-2 with TRBJ1-4, with 10 bases lining up with TRBD1. Germline trimming cut 2 bases from V and 5 bases from J; bases unmatched to any gene: 2. Per the germline V gene, CDR1 is SGHTA and CDR2 is FQGNSA. The CDR3 length is 15 residues. DNA of the CDR3: TGTGCCAGCAGCTTAATGGGACAGGGGAATGAAAAACTGTTTTTT. Translation: CASSLMGQGNEKLFF. The full variable domain, rest sourced from reference TRBV7-2 and TRBJ1-4, is GAGVSQSPSNKVTEKGKDVELRCDPISGHTALYWYRQSLGQGLEFLIYFQGNSAPDKSGLPSDRFSAERTGGSVSTLTIQRTQQEDSAVYLCASSLMGQGNEKLFFGSGTQLSVL.

The chain uses TRBV28 and TRBJ1-4, with 7 bases identical to TRBD1. Germline CDR1 reads MDHEN; CDR2 reads SYDVKM. There are 17 residues in the CDR3. Trimming took 7 bases from V and 2 from J; bases not matched to a gene: 13. CDR3 sequence: CASNQGGWRATNEKLFF. CDR3 sequence (DNA): TGTGCCAGCAATCAGGGGGGGTGGAGGGCGACTAATGAAAAACTGTTTTTT.

This clone was counted a few times. V usage is TRBV5-1 and J usage is TRBJ2-5, with D perhaps TRBD2 (6 bases). This CDR3 has 14 amino acids. V lost 4 bases and J 1 base, leaving 11 bases between the germline ends. Germline V gene sequence: CDR1 SGHRS, CDR2 YFSETQ. CDR3 residues: CASSPRAGQETQYF. CDR3 DNA sequence: TGCGCCAGCAGCCCCAGAGCGGGCCAAGAGACCCAGTACTTC. Full variable domain (remainder filled in from reference TRBV5-1 and TRBJ2-5): KAGVTQTPRYLIKTRGQQVTLSCSPISGHRSVSWYQQTPGQGLQFLFEYFSETQRNKGNFPGRFSGRQFSNSRSEMNVSTLELGDSALYLCASSPRAGQETQYFGPGTRLLVL.

CDR3 sequence reads: CASLWWGPAADTQYF. The CDR3 coding sequence is TGTGCAAGTCTCTGGTGGGGGCCTGCCGCAGATACGCAGTATTTT. V and J are TRBV12-2 and TRBJ2-3; TRBD1 is the table's D call, not checked against the DNA. TRBV12-2 is listed as a pseudogene. This CDR3 contains 15 residues.

This rearrangement joins TRBV18 to TRBJ1-4; no clear D. The CDR3 covers 14 residues. Trimming cost V 1 base and J 3 bases, with 6 bases left between them. CDR1 and CDR2 (germline): KGHSH, LQKENI. Written as DNA, the CDR3 is TGTGCCAGCTCACCACAGGGAGCTAATGAAAAACTGTTTTTT. Translation gives CASSPQGANEKLFF.

The chain is built from TRBV11-2 and TRBJ1-1, with D possibly TRBD1 on 5 matching bases. Germline V gene sequence: CDR1 SGHAT, CDR2 FQNNGV. This CDR3 has 14 residues. V was trimmed by 7 bases and J by 2 bases, leaving 14 bases between them. The CDR3 DNA reads as TGTGCCAGCAACACACAGGACCTAAACACTGAAGCTTTCTTT. The encoded protein is CASNTQDLNTEAFF.

This chain links TRBV1 with TRBJ2-7; TRBD1 was called by the table and not checked on the DNA. TRBV1 corresponds to a pseudogene. CDR3 length: 15 amino acids. In nucleotides, the CDR3 is TGCACCAGCAGCCCTGTCAGGGCGGAGTCCTACGAGCAGTACTTC. Translation: CTSSPVRAESYEQYF.

The chain couples TRBV6-6 to TRBJ1-4; no definite D call. Trimming cost V 2 bases and J 3 bases, with 13 bases left between them. This CDR3 spans 16 amino acids. CDR1 is MNHNY, CDR2 SVGAGI, per germline (reference sequence). The CDR3 sequence: CASSYGGINANEKLFF. CDR3 bases: TGTGCCAGCAGTTACGGCGGTATTAACGCTAATGAAAAACTGTTTTTT.